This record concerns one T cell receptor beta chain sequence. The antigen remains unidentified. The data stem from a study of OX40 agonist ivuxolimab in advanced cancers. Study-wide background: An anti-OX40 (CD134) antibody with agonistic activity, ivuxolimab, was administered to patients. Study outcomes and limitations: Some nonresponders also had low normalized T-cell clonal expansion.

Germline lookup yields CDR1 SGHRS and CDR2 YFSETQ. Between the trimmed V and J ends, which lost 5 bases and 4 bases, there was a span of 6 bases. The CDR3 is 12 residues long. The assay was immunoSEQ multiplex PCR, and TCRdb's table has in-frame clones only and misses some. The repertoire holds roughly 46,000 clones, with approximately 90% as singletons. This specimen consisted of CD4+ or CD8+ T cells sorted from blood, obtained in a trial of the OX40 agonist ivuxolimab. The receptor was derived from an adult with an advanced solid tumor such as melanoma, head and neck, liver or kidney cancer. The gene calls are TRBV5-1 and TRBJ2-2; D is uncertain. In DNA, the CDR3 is TGCGCCAGCAGGGGCGCCACCGGGGAGCTGTTTTTT. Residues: CASRGATGELFF. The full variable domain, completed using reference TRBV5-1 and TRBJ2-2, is KAGVTQTPRYLIKTRGQQVTLSCSPISGHRSVSWYQQTPGQGLQFLFEYFSETQRNKGNFPGRFSGRQFSNSRSEMNVSTLELGDSALYLCASRGATGELFFGEGSRLTVL.